One and the same sample provided the 15 T cell receptor beta chains below, sequenced in a study of blood T cell repertoires in COVID-19. Here immunoSEQ multiplex PCR was the method, and the copy in TCRdb shows in-frame clones only, minus some. The top ten clones hold around 3% of a sample with 80,000 to 100,000 clones, roughly 87% of them seen once. Sequencing used peripheral blood. The receptors shown here come from a woman aged 45-65 years with active or convalescent COVID-19.

The chain uses TRBV2 and TRBJ1-4, with 7 positions matching TRBD1. V lost 7 bases to trimming and J lost 7 bases; unmatched junction nucleotides: 6. There are 13 residues in the CDR3. Looked up from germline, CDR1 is SNHLY and CDR2 is FYNNEI. The CDR3 loop reads CASIRGQSEKLFF. The CDR3 nucleotides are TGTGCCAGCATTAGGGGACAGAGTGAAAAACTGTTTTTT.

The CDR3 here is CASSSQPSSYNEQFF. DNA for the CDR3: TGTGCCAGCAGCTCACAACCTTCCTCCTACAATGAGCAGTTCTTC. This chain joins TRBV9 and TRBJ2-1; D remains unclear. Per the germline V gene, CDR1 is SGDLS and CDR2 is YYNGEE. Trimming took off 4 bases at V and 0 bases at J, with 11 bases between the two ends. The length of the CDR3 is 15 residues.

V is TRBV7-6 and J is TRBJ1-2; 11 bases map to TRBD1. CDR1 is SGHVS, CDR2 FNYEAQ, per germline. The CDR3 runs 14 residues. V trimming: 2 bases; J trimming: 8 bases; junction bases outside the gene matches: 4. CDR3 in DNA: TGTGCCAGCAGCTTAAGTGGGACAGGGGGAGGCTACACCTTC. This sequence encodes CASSLSGTGGGYTF.

The chain is built from TRBV6-2 or TRBV6-3 and TRBJ1-1, with TRBD1 matching 7 bases. Germline loops: CDR1 MNHEY, CDR2 SVGEGT. After removal of 8 bases from V and 3 bases from J, the junction contained 9 bases not matched to a gene. The CDR3 runs 14 residues. The CDR3 is CASGLDREDTEAFF. DNA for the CDR3: TGTGCCAGCGGCCTCGACAGGGAGGACACTGAAGCTTTCTTT.

The rearrangement links TRBV4-3 to TRBJ1-1; the match to TRBD1 covers 10 bases. The CDR3 loop spans 16 amino acids. V dropped 4 bases and J dropped 6; count of bases not matched to a gene: 11. Germline V CDR1 and CDR2: LGHNA, YSLEER. CDR3 residues: CASSRESGQGMAEAFF. CDR3 sequence (DNA): TGCGCCAGCAGCCGAGAATCGGGACAGGGGATGGCTGAAGCTTTCTTT.

The chain joins TRBV4-3 to TRBJ1-1; 8 positions match TRBD1. Germline V gene sequence: CDR1 LGHNA, CDR2 YSLEER. Trimming took 3 bases from V and 4 from J; bases not matched to a gene: 4. CDR3 size: 14 residues. In DNA, the CDR3 is TGCGCCAGCAGCCAGACAGGGGTGAGCACTGAAGCTTTCTTT. Its translation: CASSQTGVSTEAFF.

V usage is TRBV27 and J usage is TRBJ2-3, with 9 bases matching TRBD2. CDR1 is MNHEY, CDR2 SMNVEV, per germline (reference sequence). Trimming cost V 5 bases and J 5 bases; bases outside gene matches: 11. The CDR3 runs to 16 residues. The CDR3 sequence is CASSILGGGALDTQYF. The DNA of the CDR3 is TGTGCCAGCAGTATACTTGGCGGGGGGGCGTTAGATACGCAGTATTTT.

The chain employs TRBV14 and TRBJ2-7, with D unresolved. Germline V gives CDR1 SGHDN, CDR2 FVKESK. The CDR3 runs to 11 residues. The V gene lost 4 bases and the J gene lost 9 bases, with 10 bases spanning the gap. The CDR3 sequence is CASSRRDTQYF. CDR3 nucleotide sequence: TGTGCCAGCAGCCGCCGAGATACGCAGTACTTC. The complete variable domain, with remaining parts taken from reference TRBV14 and TRBJ2-7, reads EAGVTQFPSHSVIEKGQTVTLRCDPISGHDNLYWYRRVMGKEIKFLLHFVKESKQDESGMPNNRFLAERTGGTYSTLKVQPAELEDSGVYFCASSRRDTQYFGPGTRLTVT.

The chain recombines TRBV3-1 (or the pseudogene TRBV3-2) with TRBJ2-1; D is possibly TRBD2 (7 bases). Trimming pared 0 bases from V and 4 bases from J, leaving 13 bases between. Germline V gives CDR1 LGHDT, CDR2 YNNKEL (reference sequence). The CDR3 sequence is 16 residues long. The CDR3: CASSQEGGGRYNEQFF. CDR3 DNA: TGTGCCAGCAGCCAAGAAGGGGGGGGCCGGTACAATGAGCAGTTCTTC.

The CDR3 loop is CASSLRPLDRLNTEAFF. CDR3 DNA: TGCGCCAGCAGCTTACGGCCACTTGACAGGTTGAACACTGAAGCTTTCTTT. The chain recombines TRBV5-1 with TRBJ1-1, with a weak D call TRBD1 (6 bases). The germline CDR1 and CDR2 sequences are SGHRS and YFSETQ. CDR3 length: 17 amino acids. V was clipped by 2 bases and J by 0 bases, with 17 bases between them.

V is TRBV11-3 and J is TRBJ1-1; perhaps TRBD1 as D (6 bases). The CDR3 totals 15 residues. The V gene's germline CDR1 is SGHNT and CDR2 YENEEA. Trimming stripped 1 base from V and 0 bases from J, with 9 bases between. The CDR3 loop reads CASSLGGHLNTEAFF. The CDR3 coding sequence is TGTGCCAGCAGCTTAGGGGGACACTTGAACACTGAAGCTTTCTTT.

The chain uses TRBV19 and TRBJ2-1; 12 bases fit TRBD2. Germline CDR1 and CDR2: LNHDA and SQIVND (reference sequence). The CDR3 runs to 16 residues. After removal of 6 bases from V and 0 bases from J, the junction contained 3 bases not matched to a gene. CDR3 in DNA: TGTGCCAGTAGACCGACTAGCGGGAGCTCCTACAATGAGCAGTTCTTC. Translated: CASRPTSGSSYNEQFF.

The count of this clone is one. This chain links TRBV18 with TRBJ2-7; 10 bases match TRBD1. Germline V gives CDR1 KGHSH, CDR2 LQKENI. There are 15 residues in the CDR3. Trimming cost V 6 bases and J 2 bases; bases outside gene matches: 7. Written as DNA, the CDR3 is TGTGCCAGCTCCTACTCCGGGACAGGGGCCTACGAGCAGTACTTC. Amino acid sequence: CASSYSGTGAYEQYF.

This clone was seen more than once but under ten times. The chain uses TRBV7-2 and TRBJ1-1, with 7 nucleotides matching TRBD1. Germline values: CDR1 SGHTA, CDR2 FQGNSA. The junction had 10 bases not matched to a gene; V was cut back by 5 bases and J by 7 bases. The CDR3 loop spans 14 amino acids. For the CDR3, the DNA is TGTGCCAGCAGCACCCGGACAGGCAAGGGTGAAGCTTTCTTT. This encodes CASSTRTGKGEAFF.

The chain carries TRBV5-5 and TRBJ2-7; 7 positions match TRBD1. The CDR3 consists of 16 residues. Germline CDR1 reads SGHKS; CDR2 reads YYEKEE (reference sequence). The trim removed 0 bases at V and 4 bases at J, leaving 10 bases unmatched. The CDR3: CASSLAPGTELYEQYF. CDR3 coding DNA: TGTGCCAGCAGCTTGGCCCCCGGGACAGAACTTTACGAGCAGTACTTC.